Shown below are 23 T cell receptor beta chains from a single sample sequenced in a study of tumor-infiltrating lymphocytes in primary liver carcinoma. Co-extracted RNA and DNA came from around 18-30 mg of unsorted bulk tissue. Starting material of 500 to 600 ng total RNA yielded TCR beta cDNA via a constant-region primer. ARM-PCR was slightly modified, and three nested multiplex PCR rounds with it gave rise to the TCR beta libraries. The study ran its first two PCR rounds for approximately 10 cycles each, using TRBV1-TRBV30 forward primers and a C-beta reverse primer. TCRdb reprocessed the multiplex PCR reads with MiXCR, giving one entry per CDR3 protein. The sample includes about 32,000 distinct CDR3 sequences, around 78% seen only once; the top ten take around a third. Sample: liver tumor tissue from sampling region 5. Subset here: tumor region T5, tumor centre. These receptors were obtained from a middle-aged man with primary liver carcinoma and hepatitis B virus infection.

In regard to this clonotype: One end of the junction varies from germline; a read error may be responsible. The gene calls are TRBV11-3 and TRBJ2-3; D call uncertain. Germline V gene sequence: CDR1 SGHNT, CDR2 YENEEA. The CDR3 extends over 15 amino acids. CDR3 nucleotide sequence: TGTGCCAGTAGCTTAGAGTCCGGGCACACTGATACGCAGTATTTT. Translated: CASSLESGHTDTQYF.

J is TRBJ2-3 and V is TRBV11-2, with 10 bases aligning to TRBD2. CDR3 size: 15 residues. Germline CDR1 reads SGHAT; CDR2 reads FQNNGV. The CDR3 is CSSGTGTSGTDTQYF. The CDR3, as DNA: TGTAGCAGCGGCACCGGGACTAGCGGCACAGATACGCAGTATTTT.

This clonotype was found once. The chain links TRBV6-5 to TRBJ2-1; TRBD2 is a possible D gene (5 bases). The CDR3 has 15 amino acids. Germline V gene data show CDR1 as MNHEY and CDR2 as SVGAGI. V was pared by 9 bases and J by 6 bases, with 21 bases between. CDR3 residues: CASSPGTLTRNEQFF. The DNA of the CDR3 is TGTGCCAGTAGTCCGGGAACACTAACACGCAATGAGCAGTTCTTC.

The chain links TRBV29-1 to TRBJ2-1, with a tentative D call TRBD2 (5 bases). The CDR3 covers 13 residues. Per germline, CDR1 SQVTM and CDR2 ANQGSEA. CDR3 amino acids: CRFAMASTGEQFF. The CDR3 DNA follows: TGCCGCTTTGCCATGGCAAGCACGGGGGAGCAGTTCTTC.

This clonotype is labeled medium-sized (0.01 to 0.1%). The chain recombines TRBV4-1 with TRBJ2-7; D call uncertain. The CDR3 has 11 amino acids. CDR1 is MGHRA and CDR2 is YSYEKL in the germline V gene. CDR3 amino acids: CAAGSFYEQYF. In DNA form, the CDR3 reads TGCGCAGCCGGATCCTTCTACGAGCAGTACTTC.

With respect to this clonotype: One end of the junction fails to match germline, which may point to a read error. The V and J genes are TRBV5-6 and TRBJ2-7, with 7 nucleotides matching TRBD1. CDR1 and CDR2 from the germline V gene are SGHDT and YYEEEE. The CDR3 covers 14 residues. In nucleotides, the CDR3 is TGTGCCAGCAGCCTCCGGGACAGCCTACACGAGCAGTGGTTC. Residues: CASSLRDSLHEQWF.

The table lists this clonotype with many counts. The J gene is TRBJ1-3, the V gene TRBV5-1, with TRBD1 matching 7 bases. J was trimmed by 3 bases and V by 0 bases; bases with no gene match: 9. The CDR3 runs to 17 residues. Germline V lookup: CDR1 SGHRS, CDR2 YFSETQ. The CDR3 spells CASSLAAGTALGNTIYF. CDR3 sequence (DNA): TGCGCCAGCAGCTTGGCCGCCGGGACAGCCCTTGGAAACACCATATATTTT.

The genes are TRBV5-5 and TRBJ2-7; 9 bases fit TRBD1. Germline V CDR1 and CDR2: SGHKS, YYEKEE (reference sequence). Trimming removed 7 bases from V and 6 bases from J; junction bases left unmatched: 14. The CDR3 is 15 residues long. This CDR3 is CASGQGGQGPCEQYF. In DNA form, the CDR3 reads TGTGCCAGCGGCCAGGGGGGACAGGGCCCCTGCGAGCAGTACTTC.

The gene calls are TRBV29-1 and TRBJ2-1; TRBD2 matches at 12 bases. This CDR3 is 15 amino acids long. Per the germline V gene, CDR1 is SQVTM and CDR2 is ANQGSEA. Written as DNA, the CDR3 is TGCGACGTTGAGATGACTAGCGGGAGTGGCAATGAGCAGTTCTTC. Residues: CDVEMTSGSGNEQFF.

This clonotype was counted a few times. The chain couples TRBV27 to TRBJ2-3, with 8 positions matching TRBD2. The CDR3 sequence is 15 residues long. From germline, CDR1 is MNHEY and CDR2 SMNVEV (reference sequence). J was trimmed by 0 bases and V by 8 bases; bases with no gene match: 7. CDR3: CASGDPSGSTDTQYF. DNA for the CDR3: TGTGCCAGCGGGGACCCTAGCGGGAGCACAGATACGCAGTATTTT.

The CDR3: CASNWGSGPQNYEQYF. CDR3 in DNA: TGTGCCAGCAACTGGGGCAGTGGCCCCCAAAACTACGAGCAGTACTTC. The V call is TRBV11-2, the J call TRBJ2-7; weak D call: TRBD1 (5 bases). The CDR3 consists of 16 residues. The germline V and J ends were trimmed by 7 bases and 3 bases, with 22 bases remaining between them. Germline V gene sequence: CDR1 SGHAT, CDR2 FQNNGV.

By sample share, this clonotype is medium-sized. The rearrangement joins TRBV12-3 or TRBV12-4 to TRBJ2-5; D remains ambiguous. This CDR3 is 11 amino acids long. V lost 1 base, J lost 7 bases, and 4 bases lay in between. CDR3 loop: CASSLEGTQYF. The CDR3 DNA sequence: TGTGCCAGCAGTTTAGAGGGGACCCAGTACTTC.

This clonotype was observed a single time. This chain connects TRBV10-3 to TRBJ2-7, with D possibly TRBD2 on 5 matching bases. The CDR3 has 15 amino acids. The V gene lost 2 bases and the J gene lost 2 bases, with 13 bases spanning the gap. Germline CDR1 reads ENHRY; CDR2 reads SYGVKD. The CDR3: CAISEVPSLAYEQYF. The CDR3 region has the DNA TGTGCCATCAGTGAGGTCCCTAGCTTGGCCTACGAGCAGTACTTC.

In the case of this clonotype: An end of the junction differs from the germline gene, which may be a read error. The chain uses TRBV6-2 or TRBV6-3 and TRBJ2-7, with D unresolved. CDR1 is MNHEY, CDR2 SVGEGT, per germline. There are 11 residues in the CDR3. The CDR3 sequence: CAISYNHEQYF. In nucleotides, the CDR3 is TGTGCCATCAGTTACAACCACGAGCAGTACTTT.

This clonotype was observed a few times. This may be a read error: a much more frequent sequence differs by one nucleotide. The chain links TRBV5-1 to TRBJ2-2, with TRBD1 as a possible D gene (6 bases). Germline V gene data show CDR1 as SGHRS and CDR2 as YFSETQ. The CDR3 is 13 residues long. V was trimmed by 6 bases and J by 11 bases, leaving 17 bases between them. CDR3 protein: CASNNIWDTELFF. The CDR3 DNA reads TGCGCCAGCAACAATATTTGGGACACTGAGCTGTTTTTT.

Remarks on this clonotype: A junction end diverges from the germline sequence, so it may reflect a read error. The rearrangement uses TRBV29-1 and TRBJ2-1; TRBD1 is a possible D gene (7 bases). Germline V gives CDR1 SQVTM, CDR2 ANQGSEA. This CDR3 has 12 residues. The CDR3 nucleotides read TGCAGTGCCAGCCCAGGGGGGAATGAGCGGTTCTTC. It is translated as CSASPGGNERFF.

The DNA of the CDR3 is TGCGCAGCTGTATCCTTCTACGAGCAGTACTTC. Protein: CAAVSFYEQYF. This rearrangement joins TRBV4-1 to TRBJ2-7; no definite D call. Germline CDR1 reads MGHRA; CDR2 reads YSYEKL. The CDR3 sequence is 11 residues long.

Regarding this clonotype: A junction boundary mismatches the germline segment, possibly from a read error. V usage is TRBV11-2 and J usage is TRBJ2-2; D is undetermined. The CDR3 totals 17 residues. Germline loops: CDR1 SGHAT, CDR2 FQNNGV. CDR3 coding DNA: TGTGCCAGCATCTTAACATTAGGATGGGCGAACACCCGGGAGCTGTTTTTT. Protein product: CASILTLGWANTRELFF.

The chain links TRBV29-1 to TRBJ2-3, with D perhaps matching TRBD1 (6 bases). Germline assignment: CDR1 SQVTM and CDR2 ANQGSEA. V was trimmed by 5 bases and J by 14 bases, leaving 17 bases between them. The CDR3 is made up of 11 amino acids. The CDR3 region has the DNA TGCAGCGTTCTAAGGACAGATACACGGTATTTT. Its translation: CSVLRTDTRYF.

A word on this clonotype: Its ends do not fully match the called genes, so a read error is possible. The rearrangement uses TRBV6-2 or TRBV6-3 and TRBJ2-1; TRBD1 agrees at 11 bases. Germline values: CDR1 MNHEY, CDR2 SVGEGT. This CDR3 is 15 amino acids long. The CDR3 loop is CASRSGQGARGELFF. CDR3 nucleotides: TGTGCCAGCAGGTCAGGACAGGGGGCAAGGGGTGAGCTGTTCTTC.

This clonotype was observed a few times. This chain links TRBV6-1 with TRBJ2-1; D is perhaps TRBD2 (6 bases). The CDR3 sequence is 15 residues long. Germline values: CDR1 MNHNS, CDR2 SASEGT. V was cut by 6 bases and J by 4 bases, with 16 bases left in between. The CDR3 loop is CASRETSGTYNEQFF. For the CDR3, the DNA is TGTGCCAGCAGAGAGACTAGTGGAACTTACAATGAGCAGTTCTTC.

This clonotype was seen more than once but under ten times. The V gene is TRBV10-3, the J gene TRBJ2-7; D gene uncertain. This CDR3 contains 12 residues. CDR1 and CDR2 from the germline V gene are ENHRY and SYGVKD. For the CDR3, the DNA is TGTGTTATCAGTGAAACCGGGCAAGAGCAGTACTTC. It codes for CVISETGQEQYF.

As to this clonotype: One end of the junction is discordant with germline, which a read error may explain. The V and J genes are TRBV4-2 and TRBJ2-3; weak D call: TRBD2 (6 bases). The CDR3 runs 15 residues. Germline CDR1 and CDR2: LGHNA and YNFKEQ. In DNA form, the CDR3 reads TGTGCCAGCAGCCAAGAAGTTAGGAGGGCAGATACGCGCCATTTT. It specifies CASSQEVRRADTRHF.